The rows below give T cell receptor beta chains drawn from one sample of a study of blood T cell repertoires in COVID-19. Using immunoSEQ multiplex PCR, the repertoire was profiled, and TCRdb retains in-frame clones only, with some absent. The top ten clones hold about 4.2% of a sample with 110,000 to 150,000 clones, around 86% of them seen once. The specimen was peripheral blood. Source of these receptors: a woman older than 75 with acute or convalescent COVID-19. The CDR3 runs from the conserved cysteine through the conserved F or W. Part of the rows lack a size; the others show once, few, many or a class for expanded clones.

V	size	CDR3
TRBV19	.	CASSTPADSGEQYF
TRBV7-2	few	CASSPRYRGNYGYTF
TRBV19	few	CASRDRDQPQHF
TRBV5-1	.	CASSLEAPGVGEQYF
TRBV20-1	.	CSASDLQRAETQYF
TRBV28	.	CASSLQTGELFF
TRBV12-3/TRBV12-4	.	CASSLERRERGFF
TRBV24-1	.	CATSGLAGGSEQFF
TRBV19	.	CASNGGTGGYTF
TRBV10-2	few	CASRLGQGFTEAFF
TRBV7-9	.	CASSLDSQPQHF
TRBV9	.	CASRGQNSYEQYF
TRBV5-1	.	CASSLVATGNTEAFF
TRBV7-9	many	CASSLEPGEMAFF
TRBV19	.	CASSIGTSGGLYNEQFF
TRBV7-9	.	CASSPGTAIGNTIYF
TRBV19	.	CASSPQGTADEQYF
TRBV27	.	CASSFKGEGSYNSPLHF
TRBV10-3	once	CAISGLGQGKSPGANVLTF
TRBV24-1	.	CATSDADNYEQYF
TRBV6-6	.	CASSYDSHYGYTF
TRBV4-1	.	CASSQARGGLSIYEQYF
TRBV10-3	.	CAISESYGTSSYNEQFF
TRBV19	.	CASSVQYIYGYTF
TRBV5-1	.	CASSLDFPNTEAFF
TRBV9	.	CASSVLGDSYGYTF
TRBV5-1	once	CASSLVRGAGNTEAFF
TRBV24-1	.	CATSGEGGPGDTQYF
TRBV19	.	CASSLYLGTANTEAFF
TRBV7-3	.	CVSSAQGFNEQFF
TRBV11-2	.	CASSLGIRGGGDYEQYF
TRBV5-1	.	CASSLAVSYNEQFF
TRBV29-1	few	CSVVQGAVYGYTF
TRBV5-6	.	CASSSYSDTQYF
TRBV7-9	few	CASSLIGGNYEQYF
TRBV3-1/TRBV3-2	.	CASSQGYGNTEAFF
TRBV18	.	CASSQYRDSTEAFF
TRBV19	.	CASSMGPTSGRSYEQYF
TRBV18	.	CASSPRAGDGYTF
TRBV19	.	CASTEAGVGQPQHF
TRBV20-1	few	CSALRGYEQYF
TRBV5-4	.	CASSPTQGSNEQFF
TRBV2	.	CASRETSAGELFF
TRBV11-2	.	CASSSFRDTYSYEQYF
TRBV19	.	CASWTSRGNQPQHF
TRBV7-9	.	CASSPGVVEAFF
TRBV9	.	CASSVVGQGASNSPLHF
TRBV6-5	.	CASRRVAGGTDTQYF
TRBV28	.	CASSFLFQETQYF
TRBV9	.	CASSTTGDNSPLHF
TRBV5-1	.	CASKPNPTGYEQYF
TRBV19	.	CASMWDRGNQPQHF
TRBV11-2	.	CASSLVTGDYEQYF